This entry describes one T cell receptor beta chain. Its matching antigen is unknown. This sample was taken from a study of cytomegalovirus exposure and HLA in healthy donors. The study's findings and limits: Reportedly, cytomegalovirus status was diagnosed with high sensitivity and specificity. Exclusion as indistinguishable affected some V segments, including TRBV6-2 and TRBV6-3. Roughly even sequencing depth across donors was the assumption behind the presence/absence analyses.

The CDR3 has 15 amino acids. Trimming cost V 6 bases and J 3 bases, with 14 bases left between them. Germline V gene sequence: CDR1 SGHTA, CDR2 FQGNSA. Primers included in the PCR were 60 Vbeta and 13 Jbeta primers. The data were produced by immunoSEQ multiplex PCR, yet TCRdb's version contains in-frame clones alone and is incomplete. The sample lists roughly 200,000 clones, about 80% seen once, with 0.65% to 0.75% in the top ten. This clonotype was obtained from a boy under 18 in good health and CMV-seronegative. The V and J genes are TRBV7-2 and TRBJ2-2; tentative D call: TRBD2 (5 bases). The sequenced sample was PBMCs. CDR3 sequence reads: CASRKPGGYTGELFF. Here the CDR3 DNA reads TGTGCCAGCAGGAAACCTGGAGGTTACACCGGGGAGCTGTTTTTT.